The 29 T cell receptor beta chains below all came from one sample that was sequenced in a study of T cell responses to AZD1222 COVID-19 vaccine. Method: immunoSEQ multiplex PCR; TCRdb's copy keeps in-frame clones and lacks some. Of about 85,000 clones listed, 85% to 90% are singletons. The sequenced sample was peripheral blood, obtained on day 0 of AZD1222 vaccination. Receptor source: an adult in good health.

The chain employs TRBV3-1 (or the pseudogene TRBV3-2) and TRBJ2-7, with TRBD2 identical over 11 bases. V shed 4 bases, J shed 6 bases, and the junction held 17 bases outside the gene matches. The CDR3 loop spans 18 amino acids. CDR1 LGHDT and CDR2 YNNKEL come from the germline V gene (reference sequence). This CDR3 is CASSPRVAGGPVVREQYF. The CDR3 DNA reads TGTGCCAGCAGCCCCCGGGTAGCGGGAGGGCCGGTAGTGCGCGAGCAGTACTTC.

V is TRBV19 and J is TRBJ2-7, with 10 bases lining up with TRBD2. Per germline, CDR1 LNHDA and CDR2 SQIVND (reference sequence). This CDR3 has 15 amino acids. Losses at the gene ends were 6 bases for V and 2 bases for J; bases not matched to a gene: 7. This CDR3 is CASRPQSGGAYEQYF. CDR3 DNA: TGTGCCAGTAGACCCCAAAGCGGGGGGGCCTACGAGCAGTACTTC.

The J gene is TRBJ1-1, the V gene TRBV5-8; D is undetermined. The ends were cut back, 7 bases at V and 4 bases at J, with 8 bases in the middle. Per germline, CDR1 SGHTS and CDR2 YDEGEE. The CDR3 has 11 residues. CDR3 DNA: TGTGCCAGCCATTGGTCCACTGAAGCTTTCTTT. This gives the protein CASHWSTEAFF.

This chain uses TRBV10-3 with TRBJ1-4, with TRBD1 matching 8 bases. The CDR3 is 16 amino acids. J was trimmed by 8 bases and V by 0 bases; bases with no gene match: 8. Germline V CDR1 and CDR2: ENHRY, SYGVKD. The CDR3 bases are TGTGCCATCAGTGAGTCGGCCCAGGGGGCAGGGGAAAAACTGTTTTTT. This sequence encodes CAISESAQGAGEKLFF.

In its sample, this clone was seen once. The V gene is TRBV19, the J gene TRBJ1-2; D is possibly TRBD1 (5 bases). With 6 bases removed from V and 8 bases from J, the gap between germline ends came to 22 bases. Germline lookup yields CDR1 LNHDA and CDR2 SQIVND (reference sequence). CDR3 length equals 15 residues. The CDR3 region has the DNA TGTGCCAGTAGCGCCGACAGAAGCACCGTCGGGGGCTACACCTTC. Its translation: CASSADRSTVGGYTF.

The V call is TRBV27, the J call TRBJ1-4; D may be TRBD1 (6 bases). With 6 bases removed from V and 8 bases from J, the gap between germline ends came to 19 bases. Germline V gives CDR1 MNHEY, CDR2 SMNVEV (reference sequence). The length of the CDR3 is 15 residues. The CDR3 reads CASSLTGLREEKLFF. As DNA, the CDR3 is TGTGCCAGCAGCCTCACAGGGTTGCGGGAGGAAAAACTGTTTTTT.

This chain uses TRBV29-1 with TRBJ1-1, with D tentatively TRBD1 (6 bases). The ends were cut back, 6 bases at V and 11 bases at J, with 13 bases in the middle. This CDR3 comprises 10 residues. Germline CDR1 and CDR2: SQVTM and ANQGSEA. The CDR3 spells CSVRNRDAFF. CDR3 sequence (DNA): TGCAGCGTACGGAACAGGGATGCTTTCTTT.

The V gene is TRBV7-9, the J gene TRBJ2-7; the D gene is possibly TRBD2 (6 bases). V was trimmed by 5 bases and J by 5 bases, leaving 22 bases between them. Germline V gives CDR1 SEHNR, CDR2 FQNEAQ (reference sequence). The CDR3 consists of 16 residues. CDR3 sequence (DNA): TGTGCCAGCAGCCGAGGGGCCCCGGGACTCCGAAACGAGCAGTACTTC. Protein product: CASSRGAPGLRNEQYF.

The chain is built from TRBV6-5 and TRBJ1-6; weak D call: TRBD1 (6 bases). The CDR3 consists of 15 residues. Trimming left V 6 bases short and J 9 bases short, with 18 bases between. From germline, CDR1 is MNHEY and CDR2 SVGAGI. The CDR3 sequence is CASSSGGQGVSPLHF. The CDR3 nucleotides read TGTGCCAGCAGCTCCGGGGGGCAGGGTGTTTCACCCCTCCACTTT.

The chain carries TRBV10-2 and TRBJ1-3, with a tentative D call TRBD1 (5 bases). The CDR3 extends over 11 amino acids. CDR1 and CDR2 (germline): WSHSY, SAAADI. Trimming took 10 bases from V and 10 from J, leaving 14 bases between them. The CDR3, as DNA: TGCGCCACCTCGAAGGGGAATACCATATATTTT. It encodes CATSKGNTIYF.

The CDR3 loop reads CASSLGGQFKETQYF. In DNA, the CDR3 is TGTGCCAGCAGCCTGGGGGGACAGTTCAAAGAGACCCAGTACTTC. V usage is TRBV5-4 and J usage is TRBJ2-5; D perhaps matches TRBD1 (7 bases). The CDR3 is made up of 15 amino acids. The V end lost 4 bases, the J end lost 3 bases, and 16 bases lay between the germline ends. From germline, CDR1 is SGHNT and CDR2 YYREEE (reference sequence).

V gene TRBV10-3 combines with J gene TRBJ1-6; possibly TRBD1 for D (6 bases). CDR1 and CDR2 from the germline V gene are ENHRY and SYGVKD. V lost 3 bases and J 7 bases, leaving 13 bases between the germline ends. This CDR3 is built from 15 residues. CDR3 sequence (DNA): TGTGCCATCAGTGAACAGGGTAGAGAGAATTCACCCCTCCACTTT. Amino acid sequence: CAISEQGRENSPLHF.

This clone appeared once. The rearrangement joins TRBV5-1 to TRBJ2-7; a weak D match, TRBD1 (6 bases). Deletions cut 0 bases from V and 2 bases from J, with 9 bases between. The CDR3 runs to 14 residues. From germline, CDR1 is SGHRS and CDR2 YFSETQ. The CDR3 loop is CASSLGTDPYEQYF. The CDR3 DNA sequence: TGCGCCAGCAGCTTGGGGACAGATCCCTACGAGCAGTACTTC.

The rearrangement joins TRBV5-1 to TRBJ1-1; no reliable D call. Germline V gene data show CDR1 as SGHRS and CDR2 as YFSETQ. The V end was cut by 4 bases, the J end by 10 bases, with 17 bases between. This CDR3 has 13 residues. CDR3 DNA: TGCGCCAGCAGCCTGATCCCACGGCTGGTAGCTTTCTTT. Protein sequence: CASSLIPRLVAFF.

The genes are TRBV10-2 and TRBJ2-3; maybe TRBD1 (5 bases). V was pared by 10 bases and J by 6 bases, with 17 bases between. Germline V gives CDR1 WSHSY, CDR2 SAAADI. The CDR3 sequence is 13 residues long. In nucleotides, the CDR3 is TGCGCCACCAACCCCGCAGGGCTCGATACGCAGTATTTT. Amino acid sequence: CATNPAGLDTQYF.

The V gene is TRBV30, the J gene TRBJ1-4; D possibly corresponds to TRBD1 (6 bases). CDR3 length equals 16 residues. Germline loops: CDR1 GTSNPN, CDR2 SVGIG (reference sequence). V gave up 2 bases and J gave up 5 bases, with 18 bases separating them. CDR3: CAWSPDRTTPNEKLFF. CDR3 coding DNA: TGTGCCTGGAGTCCAGACAGGACGACCCCAAATGAAAAACTGTTTTTT. Combining the CDR3 with reference TRBV30 and TRBJ1-4 gives the whole variable domain SQTIHQWPATLVQPVGSPLSLECTVEGTSNPNLYWYRQAAGRGLQLLFYSVGIGQISSEVPQNLSASRPQDRQFILSSKKLLLSDSGFYLCAWSPDRTTPNEKLFFGSGTQLSVL.

The chain uses TRBV7-3 and TRBJ2-1; TRBD2 aligns across 11 bases. CDR3 size: 15 residues. After removal of 2 bases from V and 15 bases from J, the junction contained 12 bases not matched to a gene. CDR1 SGHTA and CDR2 FQGTGA come from the germline V gene. The CDR3 is CASSLAGIAGGPPFF. CDR3 nucleotide sequence: TGTGCCAGCAGCTTAGCGGGGATAGCGGGAGGGCCGCCGTTCTTC.

The chain links TRBV11-2 to TRBJ1-1; D not resolved. Per germline, CDR1 SGHAT and CDR2 FQNNGV. The ends were cut back, 1 base at V and 0 bases at J, with 3 bases in the middle. The CDR3 consists of 13 residues. This CDR3 reads CASSLVLNTEAFF. CDR3 nucleotides: TGTGCCAGCAGCTTAGTACTGAACACTGAAGCTTTCTTT.

The CDR3 bases are TGTGCCAGCAGGCTGGGGGGGCTCGGTGAAAAACTGTTTTTT. Translation: CASRLGGLGEKLFF. The chain employs TRBV27 and TRBJ1-4; D is possibly TRBD1 (6 bases). Trimming shortened V by 6 bases and J by 7 bases, and 15 bases separated the two germline ends. The length of the CDR3 is 14 residues. CDR1 is MNHEY and CDR2 is SMNVEV in the germline V gene (reference sequence).

This chain uses TRBV19 with TRBJ1-1, with a tentative D call TRBD1 (5 bases). The V end was cut by 4 bases, the J end by 3 bases, with 12 bases between. Per germline, CDR1 LNHDA and CDR2 SQIVND (reference sequence). This CDR3 spans 14 amino acids. CDR3 sequence reads: CASSRTRAHTEAFF. The CDR3 nucleotides are TGTGCCAGTAGTAGGACCAGGGCCCACACTGAAGCTTTCTTT.

This clone was seen only a few times. The rearrangement joins TRBV7-6 to TRBJ1-6; 8 nucleotides align to TRBD1. Germline values: CDR1 SGHVS, CDR2 FNYEAQ. The CDR3 totals 17 residues. J lost 7 bases, V lost 5 bases, and 13 bases had no gene match. In DNA, the CDR3 is TGTGCCAGCAGCCGTGGACAGGGTTTGGAGCTGAATTCACCCCTCCACTTT. Protein sequence: CASSRGQGLELNSPLHF.

This clone was recorded only once. This chain links TRBV7-3 with TRBJ1-1, with D possibly matching TRBD1 (5 bases). The CDR3 is made up of 14 amino acids. Germline V CDR1 and CDR2: SGHTA, FQGTGA. V gave up 1 base and J gave up 4 bases, with 10 bases separating them. The CDR3 region is CASSLMGGSTEAFF. The CDR3 nucleotides are TGTGCCAGCAGCTTAATGGGGGGAAGCACTGAAGCTTTCTTT.

The chain joins TRBV6-2 or TRBV6-3 to TRBJ2-5; D remains ambiguous. Germline V gene sequence: CDR1 MNHEY, CDR2 SVGEGT. The length of the CDR3 is 13 residues. Trimming pared 1 base from V and 5 bases from J, leaving 8 bases between. CDR3 sequence: CASSYYGLETQYF. CDR3 coding DNA: TGTGCCAGCAGTTACTACGGGTTGGAGACCCAGTACTTC.

V is TRBV10-3 and J is TRBJ2-1; 12 bases match TRBD2. Germline CDR1 ENHRY, CDR2 SYGVKD. This CDR3 contains 20 residues. With 6 bases clipped from V and 0 bases from J, the junction kept 15 bases outside the gene matches. The CDR3 loop is CAIRRSFGTSGQSSYNEQFF. The CDR3 coding sequence is TGTGCCATCAGAAGGTCTTTCGGGACTAGCGGGCAAAGCTCCTACAATGAGCAGTTCTTC.

The chain combines TRBV5-4 with TRBJ2-6; possible D gene TRBD2, 5 bases. The germline V and J ends were trimmed by 4 bases and 1 base, with 15 bases remaining between them. The CDR3 runs 17 residues. Germline CDR1 SGHNT, CDR2 YYREEE (reference sequence). In nucleotides, the CDR3 is TGTGCCAGCAGCCCAACCATTCCGGGATCTGGGGCCAACGTCCTGACTTTC. It specifies CASSPTIPGSGANVLTF. The full variable domain, with the rest looked up from reference TRBV5-4 and TRBJ2-6, is ETGVTQSPTHLIKTRGQQVTLRCSSQSGHNTVSWYQQALGQGPQFIFQYYREEENGRGNFPPRFSGLQFPNYSSELNVNALELDDSALYLCASSPTIPGSGANVLTFGAGSRLTVL.

The chain carries TRBV25-1 and TRBJ1-4; TRBD1 matches 10 bases. This CDR3 is 14 amino acids long. Germline-derived CDR1 and CDR2 are MGHDK and SYGVNS. After removal of 10 bases from V and 7 bases from J, the junction contained 9 bases not matched to a gene. The CDR3 region is CANKRQGAGEKLFF. For the CDR3, the DNA is TGTGCCAACAAAAGACAGGGGGCGGGTGAAAAACTGTTTTTT.

V is TRBV9 and J is TRBJ2-3; D is perhaps TRBD1 (6 bases). V gave up 0 bases and J gave up 3 bases, with 11 bases separating them. The CDR3 length is 15 residues. Germline V gives CDR1 SGDLS, CDR2 YYNGEE. The CDR3 region is CASSVGRGWTDTQYF. CDR3 nucleotides: TGTGCCAGCAGCGTAGGAAGGGGGTGGACAGATACGCAGTATTTT. Full variable domain (rest looked up from reference TRBV9 and TRBJ2-3): DSGVTQTPKHLITATGQRVTLRCSPRSGDLSVYWYQQSLDQGLQFLIQYYNGEERAKGNILERFSAQQFPDLHSELNLSSLELGDSALYFCASSVGRGWTDTQYFGPGTRLTVL.

DNA of the CDR3: TGCGCCAGCAGCCTACATGTGGGGGACACTGAAGCTTTCTTT. As protein: CASSLHVGDTEAFF. The gene calls are TRBV5-1 and TRBJ1-1; tentatively, D is TRBD1 (5 bases). Trimming removed 4 bases from V and 3 bases from J, with 13 bases in between. This CDR3 has 14 residues. CDR1 and CDR2 (germline): SGHRS, YFSETQ.

A remark on this clone: Other DNA sequences in the same sample also yield this CDR3. The V gene is TRBV28, the J gene TRBJ1-1; D remains unclear. CDR1 is MDHEN, CDR2 SYDVKM, per germline. V lost 6 bases and J 2 bases, leaving 7 bases between the germline ends. The CDR3 runs to 12 residues. Here the CDR3 reads CASSLQNTEAFF. CDR3 DNA: TGTGCCAGCAGCCTCCAAAACACTGAAGCTTTCTTT.